This entry features one T cell receptor (beta chain) sequence. There are a few counts of this clonotype. Its antigen remains unidentified. Base quality data are lacking; no much larger clone is found one base away. Here V drops 4 bases and J drops 5 bases, and the junction holds 6 bases not matched to any gene. Measured from the cysteine to the phenylalanine, the CDR3 is 17 residues long. CDR3 DNA is the only sequence kept; it has 51 bases, read in frame from the first base. From a lookup of the germline V gene (reference sequence), CDR1 and CDR2 are SEHNR and FQNEAQ. The data belong to a study of T cells after yellow fever vaccination (dated by TCRdb to about 2019). Background for the entire study: The SMART-Seq v4 Ultra Low Input RNA kit was used to prepare libraries from fractions with low cell numbers. Bulk TCR alpha and beta repertoires were sequenced longitudinally to track T-cell clones before and after primary and booster YFV17D yellow fever vaccination. The cohort comprised two healthy male donors, one aged 18 to 30 and one aged 30 to 39 years. Blood was collected at multiple timepoints before and after primary and secondary immunization, and bulk PBMC replicates and cell subsets were isolated. Paper-wide results and their limitations: The secondary T-cell response was weaker than the primary response but faster, peaking on day 5 instead of day 15. Computational filtering was required because FACS-sorted repertoires could contain abundant contaminating clonotypes from the bulk population. A small fraction of clonotypes showed up in both the CD4 and CD8 compartments, probably as a result of convergent recombination. Because only a couple of donors were included in the study, the extent to which the findings can be generalized is limited. After the booster, most of the clones that had expanded following primary vaccination were detected again (around 97% of CD4 and around 87% of CD8), which suggests that memory was broadly maintained.

The intended sense of this specimen's treatment or condition label: live attenuated yellow fever vaccine strain. At each blood-draw timepoint, two biological replicates of bulk PBMCs were obtained. A standard Ficoll-Paque protocol was used to isolate PBMCs from peripheral blood. TriZol was used to extract RNA from bulk PBMCs, from CD4 and CD8 fractions, and from dextramer-positive and dextramer-negative fractions. Sequenced on an Illumina NovaSeq 6000. TCR cDNA was made using 5'RACE template switching, a step that added a universal primer site and unique molecular identifiers. Priming for cDNA synthesis came from both the TCR alpha and TCR beta constant segments. Library amplification used two PCR steps, and the second PCR step added sample barcodes and sequencing adapters. Sequencing of the libraries was done on either Illumina HiSeq 2500 (2x100 bp) or NovaSeq (2x150 bp). Regarding the original processing steps: Demultiplexing of reads and collapsing into UMI consensus sequences were performed with MIGEC, and V(D)J alignment was carried out with MiXCR. Vaccine-responding clonotypes were defined with edgeR using replicate PBMC samples, requiring FDR below 0.01 and a log2 fold change above 5 up to day 15. CD4 or CD8 identity was assigned to each bulk clonotype according to whether the clonotype was present at higher abundance in the sequenced CD4 repertoire or the sequenced CD8 repertoire. TCRdb passed the public sequencing reads through fastp at Q25 and MiXCR, retaining productive beta sequences. CDR3 protein duplicates are merged, each entry listing the most common genes and DNA. It is TCRdb's table, rather than the study itself, that gives the V and J calls and clone size. This sample gives 300,000 to 400,000 distinct CDR3 sequences in total; 3.5% to 4.5% of them show up just once. Roughly 24% of the sample comes from the top ten.

The input for sequencing was PBMCs, taken 5 days after the yellow fever booster vaccination. The V and J genes are TRBV7-9 and TRBJ2-1; the junction holds 15 bases that match TRBD2. The source is a man younger than 35 who received the YFV17D yellow fever vaccine. The CDR3 protein: CASSSLRTSGGDNEQFF. The DNA sequence is given as TGTGCCAGCAGCTCCCTGAGGACTAGCGGGGGGGACAATGAGCAGTTCTTC.